The rows below give T cell receptor beta chains drawn from one sample of a study of T cells after posttransplantation cyclophosphamide. Assay used: immunoSEQ multiplex PCR; TCRdb lists only in-frame clones, some missing. The repertoire holds about 24,000 clones, with roughly 90% as singletons. Sample: PBMCs, taken after an allogeneic stem cell transplant with a calcineurin inhibitor and methotrexate. The receptors come from a female patient aged 45 to 65 who received an allogeneic stem cell transplant from an unrelated donor, was CMV-positive, and had chronic GVHD only. Some T cells may be provided by the graft donor. Each CDR3 is given with its conserved first and last residue. A D gene is named only where the DNA matches it firmly. Some rows have no size entry. The others give once, few or many, or a class for an expanded clone.

>-|TRBJ2-3|-|TRBV6-5
CASSYTASTDTQYF
TGTGCCAGCAGTTATACAGCAAGCACAGATACGCAGTATTTT
>-|TRBJ1-2|-|TRBV7-9
CASSSWDTKKGYGYTF
TGTGCCAGCAGCTCGTGGGACACCAAAAAAGGCTATGGCTACACCTTC
>-|TRBJ1-1|-|TRBV5-1
CASSLNDMNTEAFF
TGCGCCAGCAGTTTGAACGACATGAACACTGAAGCTTTCTTT
>-|TRBJ2-2|-|TRBV27
CASSLWGDGTGELFF
TGTGCCAGCAGTTTATGGGGAGATGGGACCGGGGAGCTGTTTTTT
>-|TRBJ2-1|-|TRBV7-9
CASSFSGRRSYNEQFF
TGTGCCAGCAGCTTTAGTGGGAGAAGGTCCTACAATGAGCAGTTCTTC
>-|TRBJ1-4|-|TRBV4-1
CASSQDSTATNEKLFF
TGCGCCAGCAGCCAAGATTCGACAGCAACTAATGAAAAACTGTTTTTT
>once|TRBJ2-6|TRBD1|TRBV19
CASGQGAYSGANVLTF
TGTGCCAGTGGACAGGGGGCTTACTCTGGGGCCAACGTCCTGACTTTC
>-|TRBJ2-1|-|TRBV18
CASSQKQYSYNEQFF
TGTGCCAGCTCACAAAAACAGTACTCCTACAATGAGCAGTTCTTC
>-|TRBJ2-7|TRBD2|TRBV27
CASSLILAGRPYEQYF
TGTGCCAGCAGTTTAATTCTAGCGGGACGCCCCTACGAGCAGTACTTC
>-|TRBJ1-4|-|TRBV6-1
CASSAFSVASTNEKLFF
TGTGCCAGCAGTGCGTTTTCGGTAGCATCAACTAATGAAAAACTGTTTTTT
>-|TRBJ1-2|TRBD1|TRBV18
CASSPSDRGTGYTF
TGTGCCAGCTCACCTAGTGACAGGGGAACCGGCTACACCTTC
>-|TRBJ2-7|-|TRBV6-1
CASFKEVGGEQYF
TGTGCCAGCTTTAAGGAGGTGGGAGGCGAGCAGTACTTC
>-|TRBJ2-2|TRBD1|TRBV7-6
CASSPGQAGTGELFF
TGTGCCAGCAGCCCTGGACAGGCCGGCACCGGGGAGCTGTTTTTT
>-|TRBJ1-2|-|TRBV4-2
CASSQDLGAYGYTF
TGTGCCAGCAGCCAAGATTTGGGGGCCTATGGCTACACCTTC
>-|TRBJ2-3|TRBD2|TRBV19
CASTAGTSGTPSTDTQYF
TGTGCCAGTACTGCCGGGACTAGCGGGACCCCTAGCACAGATACGCAGTATTTT
>-|TRBJ2-2|TRBD2|TRBV11-2
CASSLGSGRVNTGELFF
TGTGCCAGCAGCTTAGGTAGCGGGAGAGTGAACACCGGGGAGCTGTTTTTT
>-|TRBJ2-7|-|TRBV5-6
CASSFVGSAHEQYF
TGTGCCAGCAGCTTTGTGGGGAGTGCCCACGAGCAGTACTTC
>-|TRBJ2-1|-|TRBV19
CASGSGSEQFF
TGTGCCAGTGGGTCCGGGAGTGAGCAGTTCTTC
>-|TRBJ2-1|-|TRBV9
CASSVERSSYNEQFF
TGTGCCAGCAGCGTAGAAAGGAGCTCCTACAATGAGCAGTTCTTC
>-|TRBJ2-1|-|TRBV7-3
CASGQLVSQRGEQFF
TGTGCCAGCGGACAGCTAGTCAGCCAGAGGGGTGAGCAGTTCTTC
>-|TRBJ2-2|-|TRBV13
CASSRNTGLLTGELFF
TGTGCCAGCAGTCGAAATACGGGACTTCTTACCGGGGAGCTGTTTTTT
>-|TRBJ2-6|-|TRBV28
CASSRHLGGANVLTF
TGTGCCAGCAGTCGACATTTGGGTGGGGCCAACGTCCTGACTTTC
>-|TRBJ2-5|TRBD2|TRBV7-2
CASSLVSGTSGRGVATQYF
TGTGCCAGCAGCTTAGTTTCCGGGACTAGCGGGAGGGGGGTTGCGACCCAGTACTTC
>-|TRBJ2-3|TRBD2|TRBV7-2
CASSQQRGSTDTQYF
TGTGCCAGCAGCCAACAGCGGGGCAGCACAGATACGCAGTATTTT
>-|TRBJ2-2|TRBD2|TRBV5-1
CASSLVASGPGTGELFF
TGCGCCAGCAGCTTGGTGGCTAGCGGGCCGGGGACCGGGGAGCTGTTTTTT
>-|TRBJ2-4|TRBD1|TRBV7-9
CASSLGGQLAKNIQYF
TGTGCCAGCAGCTTAGGGGGACAGCTAGCCAAAAACATTCAGTACTTC
>once|TRBJ2-3|-|TRBV7-9
CASRPSTGDTQYF
TGTGCCAGCAGACCAAGTACAGGAGATACGCAGTATTTT
>-|TRBJ2-7|-|TRBV14
CASSAGYYEQYF
TGTGCCAGCTCCGCAGGGTACTACGAGCAGTACTTC
>-|TRBJ2-7|-|TRBV10-3
CAISEGQGGYEQYF
TGTGCCATCAGTGAGGGCCAGGGCGGCTACGAGCAGTACTTC
>-|TRBJ1-1|TRBD1|TRBV10-3
CATLRQGRNTEAFF
TGTGCCACGCTCCGACAGGGACGGAACACTGAAGCTTTCTTT
>few|TRBJ1-1|-|TRBV10-2
CASIRASNTEAFF
TGCGCCAGCATAAGGGCTAGCAACACTGAAGCTTTCTTT
>-|TRBJ2-4|TRBD1|TRBV19
CASSSPGQAVAKNIQYF
TGTGCCAGTAGTTCCCCGGGACAGGCTGTGGCCAAAAACATTCAGTACTTC
>-|TRBJ1-1|-|TRBV6-5
CASSPTLGVIAEAFF
TGTGCCAGCAGTCCCACTTTAGGGGTTATAGCTGAAGCTTTCTTT
>-|TRBJ2-2|TRBD1|TRBV2
CASRGQPNTGELFF
TGTGCCAGCAGGGGACAGCCGAACACCGGGGAGCTGTTTTTT
>-|TRBJ2-5|-|TRBV7-9
CASSTPGRPRQETQYF
TGTGCCAGCAGCACGCCCGGACGGCCGAGACAGGAGACCCAGTACTTC
>-|TRBJ1-2|TRBD1|TRBV27
CASSRRQGGYGYTF
TGTGCCAGCAGCCGGAGACAGGGTGGCTATGGCTACACCTTC
>-|TRBJ1-4|-|TRBV29-1
CSVEGYWGGDEKLFF
TGCAGCGTTGAAGGGTATTGGGGAGGGGACGAAAAACTGTTTTTT
>-|TRBJ2-1|-|TRBV9
CASSVGPSYNEQFF
TGTGCCAGCAGCGTCGGTCCCTCCTACAATGAGCAGTTCTTC
>-|TRBJ1-3|-|TRBV30
CAWTPPGNTIYF
TGTGCCTGGACCCCTCCTGGAAACACCATATATTTT
>-|TRBJ1-2|-|TRBV7-2
CASSLENGDGKTYGYTF
TGTGCCAGCAGCTTGGAAAACGGAGACGGAAAGACCTATGGCTACACCTTC
>once|TRBJ2-6|TRBD2|TRBV7-3
CASSLYAVGLAGVSGANVLTF
TGTGCCAGCAGCTTATACGCTGTCGGGTTGGCGGGAGTATCTGGGGCCAACGTCCTGACTTTC
>-|TRBJ2-7|TRBD2|TRBV5-6
CASRVGTSGTHEQYF
TGTGCCAGCAGGGTGGGGACTAGCGGGACCCACGAGCAGTACTTC
>-|TRBJ1-1|-|TRBV10-2
CASSEIGQLNTEAFF
TGCGCCAGCAGTGAGATCGGACAGCTGAACACTGAAGCTTTCTTT
>-|TRBJ2-2|TRBD1|TRBV11-3
CASSFSSGGGTGELFF
TGTGCCAGCAGCTTTTCTTCAGGGGGCGGTACCGGGGAGCTGTTTTTT
>-|TRBJ2-7|TRBD2|TRBV5-1
CASSLLAGGPYEQYF
TGCGCCAGCAGCTTACTAGCGGGAGGGCCCTATGAGCAGTACTTC